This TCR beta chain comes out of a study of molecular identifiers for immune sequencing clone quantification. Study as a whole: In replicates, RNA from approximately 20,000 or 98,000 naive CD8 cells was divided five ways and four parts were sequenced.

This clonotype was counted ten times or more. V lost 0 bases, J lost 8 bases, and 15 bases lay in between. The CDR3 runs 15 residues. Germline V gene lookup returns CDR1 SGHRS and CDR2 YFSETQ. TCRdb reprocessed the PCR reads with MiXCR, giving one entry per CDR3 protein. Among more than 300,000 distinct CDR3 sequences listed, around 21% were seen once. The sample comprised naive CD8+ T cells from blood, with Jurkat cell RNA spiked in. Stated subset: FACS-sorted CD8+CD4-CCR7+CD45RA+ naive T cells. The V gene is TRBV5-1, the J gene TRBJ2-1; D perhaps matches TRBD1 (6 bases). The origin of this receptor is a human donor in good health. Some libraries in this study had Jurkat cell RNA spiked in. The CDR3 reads CASSLGGTFGDEQFF. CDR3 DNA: TGCGCCAGCAGCTTGGGGGGGACATTTGGGGATGAGCAGTTCTTC.